The 27 T cell receptor beta chains given below trace back to one sample, sequenced in a study of molecular identifiers for immune sequencing clone quantification. TCRdb re-called the PCR reads with MiXCR, one entry per CDR3 protein. The table has around 320,000 distinct CDR3 sequences, 24% seen once. Sequencing was done on a sample of naive CD8+ T cells from blood, with Jurkat cell RNA spiked in. The subset here: FACS-sorted CD8+CD4-CCR7+CD45RA+ naive T cells. All receptors derive from a human donor in good health. Some libraries in this study had Jurkat cell RNA spiked in.

This clonotype was observed a handful of times. The chain joins TRBV7-9 to TRBJ2-5, with TRBD1 identical over 7 bases. CDR1 is SEHNR and CDR2 is FQNEAQ in the germline V gene (reference sequence). The length of the CDR3 is 15 residues. Trimming removed 7 bases from V and 3 bases from J; junction bases left unmatched: 11. CDR3: CASNNTGQSKETQYF. The CDR3, as DNA: TGTGCCAGCAACAACACGGGACAGTCTAAAGAGACCCAGTACTTC.

This clonotype has at least ten counts. V gene TRBV5-6 combines with J gene TRBJ2-3; D might be TRBD1 (5 bases). Trimming left V 2 bases short and J 2 bases short, with 12 bases between. The germline V gene has CDR1 SGHDT and CDR2 YYEEEE. The CDR3 runs 15 residues. Here the CDR3 reads CASSFPPTDTDTQYF. The CDR3 DNA reads TGTGCCAGCAGCTTTCCGCCGACAGACACAGATACGCAGTATTTT.

With respect to this clonotype: At one of its ends the junction is not consistent with the germline gene, which may arise from a read error. V is TRBV7-2 and J is TRBJ2-5, with 9 bases identical to TRBD2. Germline CDR1 is SGHTA and CDR2 is FQGNSA. The CDR3 is 17 residues long. The CDR3 reads CAGSLVWAGGIQETQYF. The CDR3 DNA is TGTGCCGGCAGCTTAGTTTGGGCGGGGGGGATCCAAGAGACCCAGTACTTC.

In this sample, this clonotype turned up many times. The chain links TRBV7-9 to TRBJ2-7; D unclear. Germline values: CDR1 SEHNR, CDR2 FQNEAQ (reference sequence). Trimming took 1 base from V and 3 from J, leaving 10 bases between them. This CDR3 has 14 amino acids. In DNA form, the CDR3 reads TGTGCCAGCAGCTTAGGTTCTTCAGACTACGAGCAGTACTTC. Translating gives CASSLGSSDYEQYF.

This chain links TRBV13 with TRBJ1-1; 9 nucleotides agree with TRBD1. The V gene end was trimmed by 4 bases and the J gene end by 6 bases; junction bases not matched to a gene: 6. This CDR3 is 14 amino acids long. Germline values: CDR1 PRHDT, CDR2 FYEKMQ (reference sequence). The CDR3 loop is CASSSGTGTPEAFF. The CDR3, as DNA: TGTGCCAGCAGCTCCGGGACAGGGACGCCTGAAGCTTTCTTT.

Regarding this clonotype: A much larger clone lies one base from this, so it may be a read error. This rearrangement joins TRBV2 to TRBJ1-5; D not certain. The V end was cut by 8 bases, the J end by 9 bases, with 14 bases between. The CDR3 sequence is 12 residues long. CDR1 and CDR2 from the germline V gene are SNHLY and FYNNEI. The DNA for the CDR3 is TGTGCCAGCGGAGTTCCAGCTCGGCCCCAGCATTTT. This gives the protein CASGVPARPQHF.

This clonotype was picked up many times. This sequence joins TRBV4-3 and TRBJ2-1; tentative D call: TRBD1 (6 bases). Trimming removed 3 bases at V and 2 bases at J, with 14 bases between. The CDR3 length is 16 residues. The germline V gene has CDR1 LGHNA and CDR2 YSLEER. CDR3 sequence reads: CASSQGWGPPYNEQFF. The CDR3 coding sequence is TGCGCCAGCAGCCAGGGGTGGGGGCCCCCCTACAATGAGCAGTTCTTC.

This clonotype was picked up many times. The rearrangement uses TRBV11-2 and TRBJ2-1; D call uncertain. The CDR3 totals 16 residues. V shed 5 bases and J shed 5 bases, with 19 bases lying between them. CDR1 is SGHAT, CDR2 FQNNGV, per germline. The CDR3 spells CASSPLGRDSDNEQFF. The CDR3 DNA follows: TGTGCCAGCAGCCCCTTAGGGCGAGATTCGGACAATGAGCAGTTCTTC.

This clonotype is a singleton in its sample. A much larger clone differs from this one at a single base, so this may be a read error. The chain recombines TRBV28 with TRBJ1-1; no clear D. Per the germline V gene, CDR1 is MDHEN and CDR2 is SYDVKM. The CDR3 runs 14 residues. CDR3 sequence: CAGSFFLTNTEAFF. CDR3 bases: TGTGCCGGCAGTTTCTTCTTAACGAACACTGAAGCTTTCTTT. Combining the CDR3 with reference TRBV28 and TRBJ1-1 gives the whole variable domain DVKVTQSSRYLVKRTGEKVFLECVQDMDHENMFWYRQDPGLGLRLIYFSYDVKMKEKGDIPEGYSVSREKKERFSLILESASTNQTSMYLCAGSFFLTNTEAFFGQGTRLTVV.

This clonotype was found a few times. The genes are TRBV19 and TRBJ2-3; 9 bases fit TRBD1. Per germline, CDR1 LNHDA and CDR2 SQIVND (reference sequence). The V and J ends lost 6 bases and 10 bases, in that order; junction bases with no gene match: 8. The CDR3 runs to 13 residues. This CDR3 is CASSINRGRSQYF. The DNA for the CDR3 is TGTGCCAGTAGCATCAACAGGGGGCGCTCGCAGTATTTT.

Details on this clonotype: The junction departs from the called germline gene at one end, perhaps through a read error. This chain links TRBV6-2 or TRBV6-3 with TRBJ2-7, with 7 bases that match TRBD1. The CDR3 has 12 amino acids. The germline CDR1 and CDR2 sequences are MNHEY and SVGEGT. CDR3 residues: CASSYRGYAQYF. The DNA for the CDR3 is TGTGCCAGCAGCTACAGGGGCTACGCGCAGTACTTC.

Ten or more counts support this clonotype. The chain is built from TRBV6-8 and TRBJ1-4, with no clear D. This CDR3 is built from 14 residues. CDR1 is MNHGY, CDR2 SAAAGT, per germline. V gave up 6 bases and J gave up 6 bases, with 14 bases separating them. CDR3 bases: TGTGCCAGCAGACAAAACCCCGGCGATGAAAAACTGTTTTTT. It codes for CASRQNPGDEKLFF.

This clonotype was observed a handful of times. This rearrangement joins TRBV29-1 to TRBJ2-7; TRBD1 aligns across 8 bases. Germline lookup yields CDR1 SQVTM and CDR2 ANQGSEA. The CDR3 sequence is 11 residues long. This CDR3 is CTAGGLYEQYF. CDR3 DNA: TGCACGGCAGGGGGCCTCTACGAGCAGTACTTC.

Ten or more counts support this clonotype. The V and J genes are TRBV5-1 and TRBJ1-5; D uncertain. This CDR3 has 17 residues. Germline CDR1 is SGHRS and CDR2 is YFSETQ. V lost 0 bases, J lost 1 base, and 14 bases lay in between. For the CDR3, the DNA is TGCGCCAGCAGCTTGGTAGAGGCTGGGCGGAGCAATCAGCCCCAGCATTTT. Protein product: CASSLVEAGRSNQPQHF. Full variable domain (rest looked up from reference TRBV5-1 and TRBJ1-5): KAGVTQTPRYLIKTRGQQVTLSCSPISGHRSVSWYQQTPGQGLQFLFEYFSETQRNKGNFPGRFSGRQFSNSRSEMNVSTLELGDSALYLCASSLVEAGRSNQPQHFGDGTRLSIL.

Regarding this clonotype: Germline and junction disagree at one end, which may indicate a read error. This rearrangement joins TRBV7-8 to TRBJ2-3; either TRBD1 or TRBD2 may supply D (6 bases each). Germline lookup yields CDR1 SGHVS and CDR2 FQNEAQ. The CDR3 runs to 14 residues. CDR3 DNA: TGTGCCAGCAGCTTAGCGGGGGGCACAGGTACGCAGTATTTT. This gives the protein CASSLAGGTGTQYF.

Concerning this clonotype itself: This may stem from a read error, because a much larger clone lies one nucleotide away. J is TRBJ2-5 and V is TRBV23-1; maybe TRBD2 (5 bases). TRBV23-1 is an ORF, with its function uncertain. The CDR3 is made up of 14 amino acids. The CDR3, as DNA: TGCGCCGGCAGCCAAGATGTCGCCCCCCGGGACCAGTACTTC. It is translated as CAGSQDVAPRDQYF.

This chain uses TRBV19 with TRBJ1-5, with D possibly TRBD1 on 5 matching bases. The CDR3 totals 14 residues. Trimming stripped 9 bases from V and 0 bases from J, with 12 bases between. Germline CDR1 reads LNHDA; CDR2 reads SQIVND (reference sequence). The CDR3 bases are TGTGCCAGCTGGGACGGGGATAGCAATCAGCCCCAGCATTTT. Translated, it gives CASWDGDSNQPQHF.

The chain recombines TRBV20-1 with TRBJ2-7; no reliable D call. The CDR3 totals 11 residues. Germline CDR1 is DFQATT and CDR2 is SNEGSKA (reference sequence). CDR3: CSQGRSHEQYF. CDR3 nucleotides: TGCAGCCAAGGACGGAGTCACGAGCAGTACTTC.

The chain has TRBV6-5 and TRBJ2-5; 7 nucleotides agree with TRBD1. This CDR3 is 14 amino acids long. Unmatched junction bases numbered 5, after V lost 2 bases and J lost 5 bases. Germline assignment: CDR1 MNHEY and CDR2 SVGAGI. CDR3 sequence: CASSYTGAGETQYF. CDR3 in DNA: TGTGCCAGCAGTTACACAGGGGCAGGGGAGACCCAGTACTTC.

The V call is TRBV2, the J call TRBJ1-5, with unresolved D. Trimming took 3 bases from V and 4 from J, leaving 13 bases between them. Per the germline V gene, CDR1 is SNHLY and CDR2 is FYNNEI. CDR3 length equals 15 residues. The CDR3 region is CASSDPDERNQPQHF. Here the CDR3 DNA reads TGTGCCAGCAGTGATCCAGATGAAAGGAATCAGCCCCAGCATTTT.

The chain has TRBV25-1 and TRBJ1-2; D remains unclear. V lost 2 bases, J lost 4 bases, and 8 bases lay in between. Per germline, CDR1 MGHDK and CDR2 SYGVNS. The CDR3 covers 13 residues. CDR3 region: CASSEGLIYGYTF. The CDR3 region has the DNA TGTGCCAGCAGTGAAGGTCTTATCTATGGCTACACCTTC.

This clonotype was seen only once. An end of the junction does not agree with germline; a read error may underlie this. This sequence joins TRBV2 and TRBJ2-5; TRBD1 or TRBD2 may be the D gene (5 bases each). CDR3 size: 15 residues. The germline gives CDR1 SNHLY, CDR2 FYNNEI. The CDR3 coding sequence is TGTGCCAGCAGCCTTGGGACGGCGTACCAAGGGACCCAGTACTTC. This translates into CASSLGTAYQGTQYF. The whole variable domain, filled in from reference TRBV2 and TRBJ2-5, reads EPEVTQTPSHQVTQMGQEVILRCVPISNHLYFYWYRQILGQKVEFLVSFYNNEISEKSEIFDDQFSVERPDGSNFTLKIRSTKLEDSAMYFCASSLGTAYQGTQYFGPGTRLLVL.

The V and J genes are TRBV5-6 and TRBJ2-3; D might be TRBD1 or TRBD2, each matching 5 bases. Germline lookup yields CDR1 SGHDT and CDR2 YYEEEE. The germline V and J ends were trimmed by 0 bases and 12 bases, with 11 bases remaining between them. The CDR3 spans 12 residues. CDR3 in amino acids: CASSLAFGAQYF. The CDR3 DNA follows: TGTGCCAGCAGCTTGGCGTTCGGGGCACAGTATTTT.

This clonotype was detected once. In this CDR3 the conserved last residue, phenylalanine or tryptophan, is missing, so a read error is likely. V is TRBV18 and J is TRBJ2-3; 9 bases match TRBD1. There are 17 residues in the CDR3. From germline, CDR1 is KGHSH and CDR2 LQKENI. The V segment lost 2 bases and the J segment 4 bases; nucleotides outside the gene matches: 10. The CDR3 here is CASSPFRGQGVADTQYL. In DNA, the CDR3 is TGTGCCAGCTCACCATTTCGGGGACAGGGAGTCGCAGATACGCAGTATCTT.

Comments on this clonotype: A much larger clone lies one base from this, so it may be a read error. The chain has TRBV24-1 and TRBJ2-1, with 7 bases fitting TRBD1. The CDR3 is made up of 14 amino acids. Germline CDR1 KGHDR, CDR2 SFDVKD. The ends lost 12 bases at V and 2 bases at J; junction bases unmatched: 9. The CDR3 spells CAAQGQRPYNEQFF. The CDR3 nucleotides read TGTGCCGCCCAGGGACAGCGACCCTACAATGAGCAGTTCTTC.

Concerning this clonotype itself: A much more abundant neighbour one base away suggests this may be a read error. The chain is built from TRBV7-4 and TRBJ2-1; 7 bases map to TRBD1. The germline V gene has CDR1 SGHVT and CDR2 SQSDAQ. This CDR3 has 17 amino acids. This chain's CDR3 is CASRLGFRDSSYNEQFF. DNA for the CDR3: TGTGCCAGCCGCTTAGGATTCCGGGACAGTTCCTACAATGAGCAGTTCTTC.

This clonotype showed up many times. The V and J genes are TRBV6-2 or TRBV6-3 and TRBJ2-1; TRBD2 agrees at 9 bases. Germline loops: CDR1 MNHEY, CDR2 SVGEGT. The CDR3 is made up of 15 amino acids. V trimming: 0 bases; J trimming: 10 bases; junction bases outside the gene matches: 7. CDR3 sequence: CASSYSAGAGGEQFF. CDR3 coding DNA: TGTGCCAGCAGTTACTCAGCGGGAGCGGGGGGCGAGCAGTTCTTC.